These 18 T cell receptor beta chains were all obtained from the same sample, sequenced in a study of blood T cell repertoires in COVID-19. Only in-frame clones appear in the TCRdb table, and some are missing; sequencing was by immunoSEQ multiplex PCR. The repertoire holds 300,000 or so clones, more than 90% seen once, with 2.6% in the top ten. Material: PBMCs or T cells enriched from blood (not recorded which). Receptor source: a man aged 60-69 years who had recovered from COVID-19.

V usage is TRBV27 and J usage is TRBJ2-2; D possibly corresponds to TRBD2 (5 bases). The CDR3 loop spans 14 amino acids. Germline lookup yields CDR1 MNHEY and CDR2 SMNVEV (reference sequence). The V end was cut by 6 bases, the J end by 6 bases, with 14 bases between. CDR3 DNA sequence: TGTGCCAGCAGACCCTTTGTGAGGGCCGGGGAGCTGTTTTTT. Amino acid sequence: CASRPFVRAGELFF.

The rearrangement links TRBV6-5 to TRBJ1-2, with TRBD1 matching 9 bases. The CDR3 runs 14 residues. Germline V lookup: CDR1 MNHEY, CDR2 SVGAGI. V gave up 5 bases and J gave up 6 bases; unmatched junction bases: 7. CDR3 loop: CASSPRTGADGYTF. The CDR3 bases are TGTGCCAGCAGTCCCAGGACAGGGGCGGATGGCTACACCTTC.

The chain uses TRBV2 and TRBJ1-6, with D unresolved. The germline gives CDR1 SNHLY, CDR2 FYNNEI. V was shortened by 4 bases and J by 0 bases, with 13 bases between the two germline ends. The CDR3 extends over 17 amino acids. The CDR3 protein is CASSARVQSSYNSPLHF. As DNA, the CDR3 is TGTGCCAGCAGTGCCCGGGTTCAAAGCTCCTATAATTCACCCCTCCACTTT.

The chain uses TRBV19 and TRBJ1-3, with 10 bases identical to TRBD1. This CDR3 contains 15 residues. Germline loops: CDR1 LNHDA, CDR2 SQIVND (reference sequence). The trim removed 9 bases at V and 0 bases at J, leaving 5 bases unmatched. CDR3: CASRDRGNSGNTIYF. In DNA, the CDR3 is TGTGCCAGCCGGGACAGGGGAAACTCTGGAAACACCATATATTTT.

This sequence joins TRBV6-6 and TRBJ2-7; 8 nucleotides agree with TRBD2. CDR1 is MNHNY and CDR2 is SVGAGI in the germline V gene (reference sequence). The CDR3 has 15 residues. V lost 6 bases and J lost 2; bases outside the gene matches: 9. The CDR3 nucleotides read TGTGCCAGCAGCTATGATAGCGGGGACCCCTACGAGCAGTACTTC. Translated, it gives CASSYDSGDPYEQYF.

This clone was seen once. This rearrangement joins TRBV2 to TRBJ2-2; 12 bases line up with TRBD2. J lost 7 bases, V lost 1 base, and 7 bases had no gene match. This CDR3 region has 17 residues. CDR1 is SNHLY, CDR2 FYNNEI, per germline. CDR3 bases: TGTGCCAGCAGTGAAGGACTAGCGGGGGTAAAAGACGGGGAGCTGTTTTTT. This translates into CASSEGLAGVKDGELFF.

This chain joins TRBV5-5 and TRBJ1-5, with TRBD1 as a possible D gene (6 bases). The CDR3 loop spans 15 amino acids. Per the germline V gene, CDR1 is SGHKS and CDR2 is YYEKEE (reference sequence). Trimming removed 4 bases from V and 6 bases from J, with 17 bases in between. DNA of the CDR3: TGTGCCAGCAGCAAAACTGAGACAGGTTTTCAGCCCCAGCATTTT. Amino acids: CASSKTETGFQPQHF.

The chain is built from TRBV7-2 and TRBJ2-3; 11 nucleotides line up with TRBD2. V dropped 5 bases and J dropped 0; count of bases not matched to a gene: 4. The CDR3 sequence is 16 residues long. Germline-derived CDR1 and CDR2 are SGHTA and FQGNSA. The CDR3 nucleotides are TGTGCCAGCAGCCCGCGACTAGCGGGGAGCACAGATACGCAGTATTTT. Its protein product is CASSPRLAGSTDTQYF.

The rearrangement joins TRBV15 to TRBJ1-2; unclear D gene. Trimming took off 0 bases at V and 4 bases at J, with 15 bases between the two ends. Germline CDR1 and CDR2: LNHNV and YYDKDF (reference sequence). The length of the CDR3 is 16 residues. The CDR3 reads CATSRDNRRSGYGYTF. The CDR3, as DNA: TGTGCCACCAGCAGAGATAACCGACGCAGCGGCTATGGCTACACCTTC.

The genes are TRBV6-5 and TRBJ1-1; perhaps TRBD1 as D (5 bases). Germline values: CDR1 MNHEY, CDR2 SVGAGI. V lost 3 bases to trimming and J lost 1 base, with 15 bases between them. This CDR3 is built from 16 residues. The CDR3 sequence is CASSYSRRTPNTEAFF. Here the CDR3 DNA reads TGTGCCAGCAGTTATTCCCGGCGGACACCGAACACTGAAGCTTTCTTT.

The genes are TRBV11-2 and TRBJ2-3; 8 bases are shared with TRBD1. Germline CDR1 and CDR2: SGHAT and FQNNGV. CDR3 length equals 16 residues. J gave up 1 base and V 1 base, and 4 bases lay outside the gene matches. CDR3 loop: CASSLVSGGRTDTQYF. Written as DNA, the CDR3 is TGTGCCAGCAGCTTAGTCTCAGGGGGCCGCACAGATACGCAGTATTTT.

V and J are TRBV24-1 and TRBJ2-3; D is possibly TRBD1 (5 bases). V dropped 6 bases and J dropped 2 bases, with 8 bases sitting between them. Looked up from germline, CDR1 is KGHDR and CDR2 is SFDVKD. This CDR3 spans 13 amino acids. CDR3 sequence reads: CATSPTDTDTQYF. The CDR3 DNA follows: TGTGCCACCAGTCCGACAGACACAGATACGCAGTATTTT.

The genes are TRBV7-3 and TRBJ2-1; weak D call: TRBD2 (5 bases). Germline V gene sequence: CDR1 SGHTA, CDR2 FQGTGA. The ends were cut back, 2 bases at V and 7 bases at J, with 9 bases in the middle. The CDR3 is made up of 13 amino acids. This CDR3 reads CASSLGLTNEQFF. DNA of the CDR3: TGTGCCAGCAGCTTAGGACTGACTAATGAGCAGTTCTTC.

The chain couples TRBV5-5 to TRBJ1-1; TRBD1 agrees at 10 bases. Germline lookup yields CDR1 SGHKS and CDR2 YYEKEE (reference sequence). This CDR3 spans 15 amino acids. After removal of 4 bases from V and 4 bases from J, the junction contained 7 bases not matched to a gene. The CDR3 is CASSTGQGRFTEAFF. In DNA, the CDR3 is TGTGCCAGCAGCACGGGACAGGGGCGGTTCACTGAAGCTTTCTTT.

This rearrangement joins TRBV5-1 to TRBJ1-5; 8 bases align to TRBD1. The germline V gene has CDR1 SGHRS and CDR2 YFSETQ. This CDR3 has 15 residues. V shed 0 bases, J shed 5 bases, and the junction held 4 bases outside the gene matches. CDR3 in DNA: TGCGCCAGCAGCTTGGACGGGACAGGAGATCAGCCCCAGCATTTT. Translating gives CASSLDGTGDQPQHF.

This clone turned up a few times. The chain carries TRBV7-6 and TRBJ2-1; possibly TRBD2 for D (5 bases). This CDR3 contains 14 residues. V was shortened by 3 bases and J by 4 bases, with 10 bases between the two germline ends. Germline V gene data show CDR1 as SGHVS and CDR2 as FNYEAQ. The CDR3 reads CASSLVGVYNEQFF. CDR3 DNA sequence: TGTGCCAGCAGCTTGGTCGGGGTTTACAATGAGCAGTTCTTC.

This clone has a single count. The V gene is TRBV24-1, the J gene TRBJ2-5; a possible D gene is TRBD2 (5 bases). The V gene lost 6 bases and the J gene lost 4 bases, with 23 bases spanning the gap. Germline assignment: CDR1 KGHDR and CDR2 SFDVKD. The CDR3 is 17 residues long. This chain's CDR3 is CATSRPRQRSGGETQYF. CDR3 bases: TGTGCCACCAGTCGACCTCGTCAGCGAAGCGGAGGAGAGACCCAGTACTTC.

The chain uses TRBV4-3 and TRBJ2-2; D possibly corresponds to TRBD2 (5 bases). V lost 1 base, J lost 6 bases, and 9 bases lay in between. Germline V CDR1 and CDR2: LGHNA, YSLEER. The CDR3 is made up of 14 amino acids. The DNA for the CDR3 is TGCGCCAGCAGCCAAGGAGGGTCGGCCGGGGAGCTGTTTTTT. Encoded protein: CASSQGGSAGELFF.